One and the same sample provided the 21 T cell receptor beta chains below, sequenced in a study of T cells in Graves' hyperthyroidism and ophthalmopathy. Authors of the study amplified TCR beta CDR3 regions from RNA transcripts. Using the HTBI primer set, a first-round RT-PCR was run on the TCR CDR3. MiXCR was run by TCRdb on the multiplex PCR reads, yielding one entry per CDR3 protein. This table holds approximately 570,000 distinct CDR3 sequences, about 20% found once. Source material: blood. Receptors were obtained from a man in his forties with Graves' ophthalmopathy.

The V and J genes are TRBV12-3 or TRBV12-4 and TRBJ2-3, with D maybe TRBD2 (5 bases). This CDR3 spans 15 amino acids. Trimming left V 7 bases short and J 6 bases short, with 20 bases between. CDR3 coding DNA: TGTGCCAGCACCCTACTTACTCCGGGAAGGGATACGCAGTATTTT. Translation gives CASTLLTPGRDTQYF.

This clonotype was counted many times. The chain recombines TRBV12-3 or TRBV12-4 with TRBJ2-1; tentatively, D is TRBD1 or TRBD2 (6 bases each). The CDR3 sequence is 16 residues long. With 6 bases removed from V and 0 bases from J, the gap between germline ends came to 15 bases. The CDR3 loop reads CASREGGASSYNEQFF. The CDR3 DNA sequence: TGTGCCAGCAGGGAGGGGGGAGCGAGCTCCTACAATGAGCAGTTCTTC.

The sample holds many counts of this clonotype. CDR3 nucleotides: TGTGCCAGCAGTTTCGGCTCCTACGAGCAGTACTTC. Translating it yields CASSFGSYEQYF. This chain joins TRBV28 and TRBJ2-7, with no clear D. Germline CDR1 MDHEN, CDR2 SYDVKM. The CDR3 runs to 12 residues. V was trimmed by 3 bases and J by 0 bases, leaving 3 bases between them.

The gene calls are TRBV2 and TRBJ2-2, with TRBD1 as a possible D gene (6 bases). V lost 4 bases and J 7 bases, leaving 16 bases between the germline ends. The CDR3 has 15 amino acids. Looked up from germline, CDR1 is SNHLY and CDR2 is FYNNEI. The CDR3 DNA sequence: TGTGCCAGCAGTGGGGGCCCTTACAGGGTCGGGGAGCTGTTTTTT. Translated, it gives CASSGGPYRVGELFF.

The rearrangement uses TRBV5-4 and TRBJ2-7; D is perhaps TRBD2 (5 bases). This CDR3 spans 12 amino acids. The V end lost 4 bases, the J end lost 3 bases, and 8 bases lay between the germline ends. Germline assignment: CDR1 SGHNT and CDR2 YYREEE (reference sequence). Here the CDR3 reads CASSVDYYEQYF. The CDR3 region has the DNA TGTGCCAGCAGCGTCGACTACTACGAGCAGTACTTC.

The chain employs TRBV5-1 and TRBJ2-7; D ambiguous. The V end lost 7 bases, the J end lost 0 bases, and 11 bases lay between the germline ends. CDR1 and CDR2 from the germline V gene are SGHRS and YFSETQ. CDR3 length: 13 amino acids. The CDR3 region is CASALLYSYEQYF. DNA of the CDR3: TGCGCCAGCGCCCTCCTATACTCCTACGAGCAGTACTTC.

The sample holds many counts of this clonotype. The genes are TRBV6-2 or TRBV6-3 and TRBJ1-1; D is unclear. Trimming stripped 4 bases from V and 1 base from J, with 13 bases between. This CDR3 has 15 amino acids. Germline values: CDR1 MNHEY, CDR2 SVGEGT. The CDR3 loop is CASSSWYKKNTEAFF. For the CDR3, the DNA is TGTGCCAGCAGTTCGTGGTACAAAAAGAACACTGAAGCTTTCTTT.

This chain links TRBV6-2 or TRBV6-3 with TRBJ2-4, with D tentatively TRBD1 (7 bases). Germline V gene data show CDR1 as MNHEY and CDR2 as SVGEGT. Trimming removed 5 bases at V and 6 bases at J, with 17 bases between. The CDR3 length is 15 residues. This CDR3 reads CASSMEGAHPNIQYF. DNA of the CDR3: TGTGCCAGCAGTATGGAGGGGGCGCATCCAAACATTCAGTACTTC.

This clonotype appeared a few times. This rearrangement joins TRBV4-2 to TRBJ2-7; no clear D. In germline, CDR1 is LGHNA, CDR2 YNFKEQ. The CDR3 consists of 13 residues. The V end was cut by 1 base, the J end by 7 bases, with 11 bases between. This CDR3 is CASSQGALGEQYF. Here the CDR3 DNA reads TGTGCCAGCAGCCAAGGAGCCCTTGGGGAGCAGTACTTC.

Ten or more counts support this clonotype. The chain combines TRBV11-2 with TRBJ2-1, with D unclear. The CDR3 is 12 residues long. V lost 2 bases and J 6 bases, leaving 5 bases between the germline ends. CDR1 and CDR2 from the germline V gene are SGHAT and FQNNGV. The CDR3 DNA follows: TGTGCCAGCAGCTTAAAAGTCAATGAGCAGTTCTTC. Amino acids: CASSLKVNEQFF. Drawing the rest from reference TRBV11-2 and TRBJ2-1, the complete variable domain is EAGVAQSPRYKIIEKRQSVAFWCNPISGHATLYWYQQILGQGPKLLIQFQNNGVVDDSQLPKDRFSAERLKGVDSTLKIQPAKLEDSAVYLCASSLKVNEQFFGPGTRLTVL.

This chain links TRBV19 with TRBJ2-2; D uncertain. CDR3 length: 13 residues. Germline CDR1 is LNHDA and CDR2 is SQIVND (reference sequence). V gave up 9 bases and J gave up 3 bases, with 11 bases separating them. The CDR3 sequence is CASSGIYTGELFF. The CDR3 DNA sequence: TGTGCCAGCTCCGGCATATACACCGGGGAGCTGTTTTTT.

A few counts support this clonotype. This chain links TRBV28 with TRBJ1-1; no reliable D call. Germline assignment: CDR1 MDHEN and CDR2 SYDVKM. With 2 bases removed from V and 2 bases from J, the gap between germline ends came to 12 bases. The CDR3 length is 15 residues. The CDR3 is CASSLANIPNTEAFF. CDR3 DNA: TGTGCCAGCAGTTTAGCAAATATCCCCAACACTGAAGCTTTCTTT.

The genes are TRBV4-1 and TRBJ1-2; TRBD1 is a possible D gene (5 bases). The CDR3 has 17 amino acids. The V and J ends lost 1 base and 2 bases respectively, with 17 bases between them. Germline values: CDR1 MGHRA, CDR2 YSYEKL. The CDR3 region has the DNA TGCGCCAGCAGCCAAGCCCTAAGTAGGGGCTCCAACTATGGCTACACCTTC. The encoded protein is CASSQALSRGSNYGYTF.

The CDR3 nucleotides are TGTGCCAGCGAGAGCTCCTATAATTCACCCCTCCACTTT. Amino acid sequence: CASESSYNSPLHF. The chain carries TRBV7-9 and TRBJ1-6; no reliable D call. Trimming took 8 bases from V and 0 from J, leaving 5 bases between them. The CDR3 is 13 residues long. Germline-derived CDR1 and CDR2 are SEHNR and FQNEAQ (reference sequence).

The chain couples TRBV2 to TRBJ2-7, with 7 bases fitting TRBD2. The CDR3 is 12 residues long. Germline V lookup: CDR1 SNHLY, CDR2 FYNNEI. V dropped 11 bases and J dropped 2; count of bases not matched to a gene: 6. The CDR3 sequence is CAGGDGAYEQYF. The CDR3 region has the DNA TGTGCCGGGGGGGACGGTGCCTACGAGCAGTACTTC.

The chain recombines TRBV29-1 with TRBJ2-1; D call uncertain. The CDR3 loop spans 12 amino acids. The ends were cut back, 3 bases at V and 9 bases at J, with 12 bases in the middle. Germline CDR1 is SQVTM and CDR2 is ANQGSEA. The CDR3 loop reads CSVEGDGPEQFF. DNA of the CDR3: TGCAGCGTTGAGGGTGACGGGCCTGAGCAGTTCTTC.

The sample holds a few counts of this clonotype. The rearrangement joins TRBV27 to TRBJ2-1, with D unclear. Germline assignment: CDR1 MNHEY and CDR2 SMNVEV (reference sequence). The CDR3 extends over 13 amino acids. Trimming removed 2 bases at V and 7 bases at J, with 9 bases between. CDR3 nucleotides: TGTGCCAGCAGTTTACTCACGCCGAATGAGCAGTTCTTC. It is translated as CASSLLTPNEQFF.

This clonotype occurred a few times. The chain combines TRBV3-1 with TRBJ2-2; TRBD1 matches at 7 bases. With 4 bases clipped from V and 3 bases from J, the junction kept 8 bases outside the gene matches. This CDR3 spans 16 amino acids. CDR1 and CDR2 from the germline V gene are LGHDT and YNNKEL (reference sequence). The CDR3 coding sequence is TGTGCCAGCAGCCCTTCTCGCACAGGGGACACCGGGGAGCTGTTTTTT. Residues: CASSPSRTGDTGELFF.

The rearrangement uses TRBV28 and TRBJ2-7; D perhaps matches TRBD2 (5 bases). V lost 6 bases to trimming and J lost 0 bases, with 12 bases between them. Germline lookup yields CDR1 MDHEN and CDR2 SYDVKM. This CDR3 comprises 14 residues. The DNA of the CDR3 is TGTGCCAGCAGGGGAGACGGGCACTCCTACGAGCAGTACTTC. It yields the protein CASRGDGHSYEQYF. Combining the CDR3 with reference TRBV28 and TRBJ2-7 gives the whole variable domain DVKVTQSSRYLVKRTGEKVFLECVQDMDHENMFWYRQDPGLGLRLIYFSYDVKMKEKGDIPEGYSVSREKKERFSLILESASTNQTSMYLCASRGDGHSYEQYFGPGTRLTVT.

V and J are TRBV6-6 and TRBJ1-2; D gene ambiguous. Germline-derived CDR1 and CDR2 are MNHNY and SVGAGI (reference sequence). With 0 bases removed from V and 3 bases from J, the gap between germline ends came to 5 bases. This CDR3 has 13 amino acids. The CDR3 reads CASSYSADYGYTF. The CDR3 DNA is TGTGCCAGCAGTTACTCAGCTGACTATGGCTACACCTTC.

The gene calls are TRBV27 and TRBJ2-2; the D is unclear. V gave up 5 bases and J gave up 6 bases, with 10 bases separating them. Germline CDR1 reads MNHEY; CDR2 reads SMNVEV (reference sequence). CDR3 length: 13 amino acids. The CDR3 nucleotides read TGTGCCAGCAGTCCCAGATTTTCCGGGGAGCTGTTTTTT. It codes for CASSPRFSGELFF.